A single sample is the source of the 9 T cell receptor beta chains below, sequenced in a study of T cells in Graves' hyperthyroidism and ophthalmopathy. RNA transcripts yielded amplified TCR beta CDR3 regions. HTBI primers were employed in a first-round RT-PCR of the TCR CDR3. Via MiXCR, TCRdb re-called the multiplex PCR reads, giving one row per CDR3 protein. The sample lists approximately 610,000 distinct CDR3 sequences, approximately 15% seen once, with around 4.1% in the top ten. Sequencing input: blood. Receptors originate from a woman between 40 and 55 years old with Graves' ophthalmopathy.

This clonotype was seen repeatedly, ten times or more. The chain couples TRBV7-2 to TRBJ2-7, with D unresolved. Germline V gives CDR1 SGHTA, CDR2 FQGNSA. V lost 5 bases, J lost 3 bases, and 5 bases lay in between. The CDR3 is 11 amino acids. CDR3 loop: CASSRNYEQYF. The CDR3 DNA reads as TGTGCCAGCAGCCGCAACTACGAGCAGTACTTC.

The table lists this clonotype with many counts. This chain uses TRBV6-2 or TRBV6-3 with TRBJ1-5, with 9 nucleotides matching TRBD1. V lost 4 bases, J lost 7 bases, and 5 bases stayed unmatched. CDR3 length equals 14 residues. Germline CDR1 and CDR2: MNHEY and SVGEGT. CDR3 in amino acids: CASSFTGGWQPQHF. CDR3 nucleotide sequence: TGTGCCAGCAGTTTTACAGGGGGCTGGCAGCCCCAGCATTTT.

Many counts were recorded for this clonotype. The chain recombines TRBV2 with TRBJ2-7; 9 bases are shared with TRBD2. The germline V gene has CDR1 SNHLY and CDR2 FYNNEI. Unmatched junction bases numbered 9, after V lost 6 bases and J lost 3 bases. The CDR3 length is 15 residues. CDR3 residues: CASSPAAREGYEQYF. DNA of the CDR3: TGTGCCAGCAGCCCCGCAGCGCGGGAGGGCTACGAGCAGTACTTC.

The chain combines TRBV6-2 or TRBV6-3 with TRBJ2-7, with D tentatively TRBD1 (6 bases). The germline CDR1 and CDR2 sequences are MNHEY and SVGEGT. The length of the CDR3 is 18 residues. V lost 0 bases, J lost 0 bases, and 18 bases lay in between. The chain's CDR3 is CASSYSYRLTGNSYEQYF. CDR3 coding DNA: TGTGCCAGCAGTTACTCTTATAGGTTGACAGGCAACTCCTACGAGCAGTACTTC.

This clonotype was counted ten times or more. V gene TRBV6-1 combines with J gene TRBJ1-2; TRBD1 matches at 10 bases. Germline trimming cut 0 bases from V and 4 bases from J; bases unmatched to any gene: 2. In germline, CDR1 is MNHNS, CDR2 SASEGT. The CDR3 has 15 amino acids. This chain's CDR3 is CASSEATGGPYGYTF. The CDR3 nucleotides read TGTGCCAGCAGTGAAGCGACAGGGGGCCCCTATGGCTACACCTTC.

In its sample, this clonotype was seen many times. The DNA for the CDR3 is TGTGCCAGCAGGCTGCGGTTGGGGGCCTTCCCTAACACTGAAGCTTTCTTT. This sequence encodes CASRLRLGAFPNTEAFF. The chain joins TRBV12-3 or TRBV12-4 to TRBJ1-1, with D perhaps matching TRBD1 (6 bases). CDR3 length: 17 residues. Trimming cost V 6 bases and J 2 bases, with 22 bases left between them.

This clonotype appeared many times. The rearrangement uses TRBV28 and TRBJ2-7; possibly TRBD1 or TRBD2 for D (5 bases each). The CDR3 covers 15 residues. Trimming left V 3 bases short and J 4 bases short, with 16 bases between. The germline V gene encodes CDR1 MDHEN and CDR2 SYDVKM. The CDR3 sequence: CASSFQGAGFYEQYF. The CDR3 nucleotides are TGTGCCAGCAGTTTTCAAGGGGCGGGTTTTTACGAGCAGTACTTC.

The chain combines TRBV6-2 or TRBV6-3 with TRBJ2-5; the D is unclear. The V gene's germline CDR1 is MNHEY and CDR2 SVGEGT. This CDR3 is built from 12 residues. V lost 8 bases to trimming and J lost 1 base, with 8 bases between them. The CDR3 region has the DNA TGTGCCAGCGGGTCCACCCAAGAGACCCAGTACTTC. This gives the protein CASGSTQETQYF.

In this sample, this clonotype turned up many times. The chain links TRBV9 to TRBJ1-2, with a tentative D call TRBD1 (5 bases). CDR1 SGDLS and CDR2 YYNGEE come from the germline V gene. Trimming took 0 bases from V and 6 from J, leaving 9 bases between them. CDR3 length: 13 amino acids. The CDR3 loop reads CASSVEGVDGYTF. The CDR3 DNA reads TGTGCCAGCAGCGTAGAAGGGGTGGATGGCTACACCTTC.